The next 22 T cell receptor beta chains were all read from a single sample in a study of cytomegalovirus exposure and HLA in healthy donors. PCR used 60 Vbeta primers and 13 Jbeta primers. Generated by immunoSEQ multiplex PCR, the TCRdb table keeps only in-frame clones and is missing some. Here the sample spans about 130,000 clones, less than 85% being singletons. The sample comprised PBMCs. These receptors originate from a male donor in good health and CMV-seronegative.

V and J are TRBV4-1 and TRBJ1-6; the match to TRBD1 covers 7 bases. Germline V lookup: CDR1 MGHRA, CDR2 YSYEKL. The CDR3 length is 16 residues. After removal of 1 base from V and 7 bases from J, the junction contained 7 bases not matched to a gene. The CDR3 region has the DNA TGCGCCAGCAGCCAAGGTAGCGACAGGGCCAATTCACCCCTCCACTTT. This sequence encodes CASSQGSDRANSPLHF.

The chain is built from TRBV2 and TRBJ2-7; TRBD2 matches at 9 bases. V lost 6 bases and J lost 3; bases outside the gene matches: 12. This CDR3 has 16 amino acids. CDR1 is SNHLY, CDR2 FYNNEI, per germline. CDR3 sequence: CASRLPGLAPGYEQYF. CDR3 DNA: TGTGCCAGCAGACTCCCGGGACTAGCCCCCGGCTACGAGCAGTACTTC.

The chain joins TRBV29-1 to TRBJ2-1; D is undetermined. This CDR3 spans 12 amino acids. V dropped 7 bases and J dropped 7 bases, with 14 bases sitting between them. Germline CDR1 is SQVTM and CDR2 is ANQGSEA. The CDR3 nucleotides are TGCAGCGCTGGGCCAGTTGTTAATGAGCAGTTCTTC. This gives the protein CSAGPVVNEQFF.

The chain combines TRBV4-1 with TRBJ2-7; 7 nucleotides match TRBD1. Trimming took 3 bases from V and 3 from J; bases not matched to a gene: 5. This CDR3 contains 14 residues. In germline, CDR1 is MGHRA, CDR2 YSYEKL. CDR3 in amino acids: CASSHPGQNYEQYF. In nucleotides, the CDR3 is TGCGCCAGCAGCCACCCGGGACAGAACTACGAGCAGTACTTC.

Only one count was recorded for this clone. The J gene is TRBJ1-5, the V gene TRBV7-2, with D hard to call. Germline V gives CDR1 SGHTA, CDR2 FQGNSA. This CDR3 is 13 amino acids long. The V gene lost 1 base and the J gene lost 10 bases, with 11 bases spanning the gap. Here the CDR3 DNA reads TGTGCCAGCAGCTTAGTTTCCCTTCGTCCCCAGCATTTT. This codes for CASSLVSLRPQHF.

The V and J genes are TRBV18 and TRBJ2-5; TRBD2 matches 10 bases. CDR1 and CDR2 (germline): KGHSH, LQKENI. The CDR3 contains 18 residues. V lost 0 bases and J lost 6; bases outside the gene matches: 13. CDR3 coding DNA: TGTGCCAGCTCACCACCTCAGCCTAGCGGGAGAGAAGACAAGACCCAGTACTTC. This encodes CASSPPQPSGREDKTQYF.

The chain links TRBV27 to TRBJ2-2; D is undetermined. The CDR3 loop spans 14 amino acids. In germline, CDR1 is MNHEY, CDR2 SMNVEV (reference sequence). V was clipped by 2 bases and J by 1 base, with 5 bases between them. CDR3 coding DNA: TGTGCCAGCAGTTTACCGGGGAACACCGGGGAGCTGTTTTTT. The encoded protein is CASSLPGNTGELFF.

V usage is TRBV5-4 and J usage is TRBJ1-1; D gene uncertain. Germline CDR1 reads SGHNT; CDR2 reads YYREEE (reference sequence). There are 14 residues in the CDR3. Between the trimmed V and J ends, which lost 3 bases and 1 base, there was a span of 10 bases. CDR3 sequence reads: CASSSRLSNTEAFF. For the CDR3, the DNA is TGTGCCAGCAGCTCCAGACTCTCGAACACTGAAGCTTTCTTT.

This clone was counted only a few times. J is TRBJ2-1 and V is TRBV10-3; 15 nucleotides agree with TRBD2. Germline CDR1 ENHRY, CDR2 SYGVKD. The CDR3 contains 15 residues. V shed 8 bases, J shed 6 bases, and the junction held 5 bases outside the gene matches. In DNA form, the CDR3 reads TGTGCCATCGGGACTAGCGGGAGGATTGGCAATGAGCAGTTCTTC. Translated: CAIGTSGRIGNEQFF.

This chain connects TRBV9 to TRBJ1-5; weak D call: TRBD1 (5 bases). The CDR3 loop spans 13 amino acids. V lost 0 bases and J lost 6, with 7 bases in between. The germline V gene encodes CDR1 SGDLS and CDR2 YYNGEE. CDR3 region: CASSVEGAQPQHF. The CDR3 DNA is TGTGCCAGCAGCGTAGAAGGGGCTCAGCCCCAGCATTTT.

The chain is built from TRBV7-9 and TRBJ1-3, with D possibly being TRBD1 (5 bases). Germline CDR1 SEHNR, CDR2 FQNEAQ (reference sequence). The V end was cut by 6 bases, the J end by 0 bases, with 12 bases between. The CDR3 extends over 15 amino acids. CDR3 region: CASSQKQASGNTIYF. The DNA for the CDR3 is TGTGCCAGCAGTCAAAAACAGGCCTCTGGAAACACCATATATTTT.

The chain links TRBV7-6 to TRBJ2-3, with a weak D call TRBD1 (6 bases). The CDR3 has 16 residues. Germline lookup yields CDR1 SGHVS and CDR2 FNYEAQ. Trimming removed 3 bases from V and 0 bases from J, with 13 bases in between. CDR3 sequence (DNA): TGTGCCAGCAGCTTGGGGACACGAACTAGCACAGATACGCAGTATTTT. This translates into CASSLGTRTSTDTQYF.

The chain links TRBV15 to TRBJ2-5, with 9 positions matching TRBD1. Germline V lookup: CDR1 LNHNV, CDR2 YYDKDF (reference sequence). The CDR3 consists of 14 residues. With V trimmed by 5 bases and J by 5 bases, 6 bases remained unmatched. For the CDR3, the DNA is TGTGCCACCAGCTTCGGACAGGGGACGGAGACCCAGTACTTC. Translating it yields CATSFGQGTETQYF.

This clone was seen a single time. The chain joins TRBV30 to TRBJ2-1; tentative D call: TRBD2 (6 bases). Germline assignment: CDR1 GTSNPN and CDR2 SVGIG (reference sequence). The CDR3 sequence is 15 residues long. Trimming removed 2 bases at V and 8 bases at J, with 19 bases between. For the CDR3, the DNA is TGTGCCTGGAGTCTCCCCATTTGGGGGGAGGATGAGCAGTTCTTC. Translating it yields CAWSLPIWGEDEQFF.

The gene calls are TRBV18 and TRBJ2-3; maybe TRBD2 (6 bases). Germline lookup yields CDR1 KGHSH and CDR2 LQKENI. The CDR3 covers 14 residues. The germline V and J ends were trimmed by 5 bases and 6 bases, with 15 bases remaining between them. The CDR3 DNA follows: TGTGCCAGCTCATCGCCAGGAGGGGAGGATACGCAGTATTTT. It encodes CASSSPGGEDTQYF.

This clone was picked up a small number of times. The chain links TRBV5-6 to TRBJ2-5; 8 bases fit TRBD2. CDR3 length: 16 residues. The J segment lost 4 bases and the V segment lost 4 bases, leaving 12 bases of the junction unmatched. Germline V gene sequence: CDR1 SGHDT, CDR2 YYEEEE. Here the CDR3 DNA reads TGTGCCAGCAGCCCCGCTGGGACTAGAGCGGCAGAGACCCAGTACTTC. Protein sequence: CASSPAGTRAAETQYF. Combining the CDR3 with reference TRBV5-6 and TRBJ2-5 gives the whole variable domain DAGVTQSPTHLIKTRGQQVTLRCSPKSGHDTVSWYQQALGQGPQFIFQYYEEEERQRGNFPDRFSGHQFPNYSSELNVNALLLGDSALYLCASSPAGTRAAETQYFGPGTRLLVL.

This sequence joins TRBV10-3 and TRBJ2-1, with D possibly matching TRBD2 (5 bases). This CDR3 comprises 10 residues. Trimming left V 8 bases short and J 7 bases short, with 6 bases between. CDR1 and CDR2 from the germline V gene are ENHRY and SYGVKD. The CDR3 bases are TGTGCCATCGGGGAGAATGAGCAGTTCTTC. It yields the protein CAIGENEQFF.

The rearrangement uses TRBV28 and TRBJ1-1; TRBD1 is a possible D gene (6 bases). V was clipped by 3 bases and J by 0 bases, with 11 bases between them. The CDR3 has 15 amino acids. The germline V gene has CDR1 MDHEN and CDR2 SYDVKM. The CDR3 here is CASSLPGQLNTEAFF. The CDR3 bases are TGTGCCAGCAGTTTGCCGGGACAACTGAACACTGAAGCTTTCTTT.

CDR3 sequence: CASSFPEPGTPNTGELFF. The DNA of the CDR3 is TGCGCCAGCAGCTTTCCGGAACCCGGGACACCAAACACCGGGGAGCTGTTTTTT. V is TRBV5-1 and J is TRBJ2-2, with D tentatively TRBD1 (6 bases). Germline CDR1 is SGHRS and CDR2 is YFSETQ. The V and J ends lost 2 bases and 2 bases respectively, with 19 bases between them. The CDR3 length is 18 residues.

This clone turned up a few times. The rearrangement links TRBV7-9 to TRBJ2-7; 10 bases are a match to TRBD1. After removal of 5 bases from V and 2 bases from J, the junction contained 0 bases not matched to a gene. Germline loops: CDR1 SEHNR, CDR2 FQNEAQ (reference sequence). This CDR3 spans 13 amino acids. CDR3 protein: CASSGTGAYEQYF. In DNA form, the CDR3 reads TGTGCCAGCAGCGGGACAGGGGCCTACGAGCAGTACTTC.

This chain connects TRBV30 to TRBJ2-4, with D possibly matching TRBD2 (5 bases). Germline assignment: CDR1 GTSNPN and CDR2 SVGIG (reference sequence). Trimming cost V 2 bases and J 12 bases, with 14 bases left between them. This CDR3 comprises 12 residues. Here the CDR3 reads CAWSQRGLTQYF. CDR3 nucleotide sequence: TGTGCCTGGAGTCAACGGGGTTTAACTCAGTACTTC.

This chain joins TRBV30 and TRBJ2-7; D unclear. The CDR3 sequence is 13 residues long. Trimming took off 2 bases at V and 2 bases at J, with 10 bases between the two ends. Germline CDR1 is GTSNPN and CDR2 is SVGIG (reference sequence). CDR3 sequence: CAWSIQPAYEQYF. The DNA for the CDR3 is TGTGCCTGGAGTATACAGCCGGCCTACGAGCAGTACTTC.